The T cell receptor (beta chain) under discussion was sequenced for a study of cytomegalovirus exposure and HLA in healthy donors. Overall study context: Counted in an early data release were about 80 million unique TCRs from HLA-typed donors. When over 300 donors were genotyped, approximately 80% of them were found to fall in the Caucasian-associated ancestry cluster.

Overall study results and limits: It was only CMV serostatus that was available as immune exposure information. On later analysis, the bulk of CMV-associated TCR beta chains appeared to be HLA-restricted.

Amplification used 60 Vbeta primers and 13 Jbeta primers. Profiled with immunoSEQ multiplex PCR; TCRdb holds only in-frame clones, not every one. Among approximately 190,000 clones, 80% to 85% were seen once, and the ten largest hold approximately 0.25%. The CDR3 runs to 12 residues. From germline, CDR1 is MNHNS and CDR2 SASEGT. Note on this clone: Antigen: not known. A read error may produce the germline difference seen at one junction end.

Specimen: PBMCs. The receptor was derived from a boy younger than 18 in good health and CMV-seronegative. This chain connects TRBV6-1 to TRBJ2-7; a weak D match, TRBD1 (5 bases). As DNA, the CDR3 is TGTGCCAGCAGAGAAGACAGCTACGAGCAGTACTTC. Amino acids: CASREDSYEQYF.